The 20 T cell receptor beta chains below come from one sample, sequenced in a study of cytomegalovirus exposure and HLA in healthy donors. The PCR was carried out with 60 Vbeta primers and 13 Jbeta primers. Repertoires were generated with immunoSEQ multiplex PCR, while TCRdb's copy carries only in-frame clones and drops some. The sample has under 150,000 clones, 82% seen once; the top ten hold around 2.5%. The material sequenced was PBMCs. These receptors were taken from a male donor in good health and CMV-seronegative.

This chain links TRBV14 with TRBJ2-1; TRBD2 matches 12 bases. With 8 bases clipped from V and 0 bases from J, the junction kept 5 bases outside the gene matches. The CDR3 runs to 16 residues. From germline, CDR1 is SGHDN and CDR2 FVKESK. This CDR3 reads CASSPSGRASYNEQFF. CDR3 sequence (DNA): TGTGCCAGCTCTCCTAGCGGGAGGGCCTCCTACAATGAGCAGTTCTTC.

This clone was recorded once. V gene TRBV2 combines with J gene TRBJ1-1; 8 bases are a match to TRBD1. V lost 5 bases to trimming and J lost 8 bases; unmatched junction nucleotides: 10. In germline, CDR1 is SNHLY, CDR2 FYNNEI. The CDR3 has 14 residues. CDR3 sequence (DNA): TGTGCCAGCAGTACCGAAAGCGGGGACAGGGAAGCTTTCTTT. Translating gives CASSTESGDREAFF.

V usage is TRBV5-8 and J usage is TRBJ2-5, with 8 positions matching TRBD1. The J call may be wrong; the DNA end is better matched by TRBJ2-7. There are 15 residues in the CDR3. Germline CDR1 is SGHTS and CDR2 is YDEGEE. CDR3 protein: CASSEPGQDLSEQYF. As DNA, the CDR3 is TGTGCCAGCAGCGAACCGGGACAGGACTTGAGCGAGCAGTACTTC.

The chain employs TRBV5-6 and TRBJ1-5; D is perhaps TRBD1 (5 bases). This CDR3 has 16 amino acids. The germline CDR1 and CDR2 sequences are SGHDT and YYEEEE. V lost 4 bases to trimming and J lost 0 bases, with 14 bases between them. The CDR3 coding sequence is TGTGCCAGCAGCATAAGGCAGGGATATAGCAATCAGCCCCAGCATTTT. Translation: CASSIRQGYSNQPQHF. Drawing the rest from reference TRBV5-6 and TRBJ1-5, the complete variable domain is DAGVTQSPTHLIKTRGQQVTLRCSPKSGHDTVSWYQQALGQGPQFIFQYYEEEERQRGNFPDRFSGHQFPNYSSELNVNALLLGDSALYLCASSIRQGYSNQPQHFGDGTRLSIL.

J is TRBJ2-3 and V is TRBV28; the match to TRBD2 covers 7 bases. The CDR3 contains 15 residues. Germline CDR1 is MDHEN and CDR2 is SYDVKM. V lost 4 bases and J lost 2; bases outside the gene matches: 6. The CDR3 loop reads CASSSPREITDTQYF. CDR3 DNA: TGTGCCAGCAGTTCTCCGCGGGAGATCACAGATACGCAGTATTTT.

This clone has more than one count but fewer than ten. CDR3 bases: TGTGCCAGCAGTGGATCGGGAAGTACCACTGAAGCTTTCTTT. Its translation is CASSGSGSTTEAFF. The rearrangement links TRBV6-1 to TRBJ1-1; D is undetermined. Trimming removed 4 bases at V and 4 bases at J, with 13 bases between. This CDR3 is built from 14 residues. Germline CDR1 and CDR2: MNHNS and SASEGT.

This chain uses TRBV5-1 with TRBJ2-2, with 10 nucleotides matching TRBD2. Germline loops: CDR1 SGHRS, CDR2 YFSETQ. The trim removed 4 bases at V and 8 bases at J, leaving 8 bases unmatched. CDR3 length: 15 amino acids. The CDR3 region is CASSLGLAGEGELFF. In nucleotides, the CDR3 is TGCGCCAGCAGCCTGGGGCTAGCGGGAGAAGGGGAGCTGTTTTTT.

The chain carries TRBV27 and TRBJ2-2; unclear D gene. CDR1 is MNHEY and CDR2 is SMNVEV in the germline V gene (reference sequence). Between the trimmed V and J ends, which lost 6 bases and 7 bases, there was a span of 15 bases. This CDR3 is 14 amino acids long. The CDR3 nucleotides read TGTGCCAGCAGCTTCCAGGCCTACGGCGGGGAGCTGTTTTTT. Protein product: CASSFQAYGGELFF.

V is TRBV9 and J is TRBJ2-7; 13 bases align to TRBD2. Unmatched junction bases numbered 4, after V lost 0 bases and J lost 4 bases. Per the germline V gene, CDR1 is SGDLS and CDR2 is YYNGEE. The CDR3 runs to 16 residues. In DNA form, the CDR3 reads TGTGCCAGCAGCGTAGGACTAGCGGGAGGTAAATACGAGCAGTACTTC. Protein product: CASSVGLAGGKYEQYF.

Only one count was recorded for this clone. The V call is TRBV12-5, the J call TRBJ2-1, with TRBD2 matching over 11 bases. The CDR3 consists of 16 residues. Germline CDR1 LGHNT, CDR2 FRNRAP. V shed 1 base and J 2 bases; nucleotides not matched to a gene: 1. CDR3 region: CASGLGLAGTYNEQFF. CDR3 in DNA: TGTGCTAGTGGTTTGGGACTAGCGGGAACCTACAATGAGCAGTTCTTC.

This clone was observed once. The chain has TRBV5-6 and TRBJ1-1; D not certain. The CDR3 is 11 residues long. The V gene lost 3 bases and the J gene lost 8 bases, with 8 bases spanning the gap. Germline V gene sequence: CDR1 SGHDT, CDR2 YYEEEE. CDR3 DNA sequence: TGTGCCAGCAGCTATTCTAGGGAAGCTTTCTTT. It translates to CASSYSREAFF.

The chain uses TRBV9 and TRBJ2-7, with a weak D call TRBD1 (5 bases). Germline values: CDR1 SGDLS, CDR2 YYNGEE. The CDR3 has 13 amino acids. V gave up 3 bases and J gave up 4 bases, with 11 bases separating them. DNA for the CDR3: TGTGCCAGCAGCGAGGGGCATGAATACGAGCAGTACTTC. Protein: CASSEGHEYEQYF.

The J gene is TRBJ1-1, the V gene TRBV19; D is uncertain. Trimming took off 7 bases at V and 1 base at J, with 10 bases between the two ends. This CDR3 is 13 amino acids long. The germline V gene encodes CDR1 LNHDA and CDR2 SQIVND (reference sequence). CDR3 amino acids: CASTYGGNTEAFF. As DNA, the CDR3 is TGTGCCAGTACTTATGGCGGGAACACTGAAGCTTTCTTT.

This clone has only a few counts. V usage is TRBV27 and J usage is TRBJ1-4; TRBD1 is a possible D gene (5 bases). V lost 2 bases and J lost 1, with 5 bases in between. This CDR3 spans 14 amino acids. The germline gives CDR1 MNHEY, CDR2 SMNVEV (reference sequence). The CDR3 DNA sequence: TGTGCCAGCAGTTTACAGGGAACTAATGAAAAACTGTTTTTT. This codes for CASSLQGTNEKLFF. The full variable domain, rest sourced from reference TRBV27 and TRBJ1-4, is EAQVTQNPRYLITVTGKKLTVTCSQNMNHEYMSWYRQDPGLGLRQIYYSMNVEVTDKGDVPEGYKVSRKEKRNFPLILESPSPNQTSLYFCASSLQGTNEKLFFGSGTQLSVL.

This chain uses TRBV19 with TRBJ1-1; the D is unclear. There are 16 residues in the CDR3. Looked up from germline, CDR1 is LNHDA and CDR2 is SQIVND (reference sequence). Trimming pared 5 bases from V and 0 bases from J, leaving 16 bases between. This CDR3 reads CASSWYGDTMNTEAFF. DNA of the CDR3: TGTGCCAGTAGTTGGTACGGTGACACCATGAACACTGAAGCTTTCTTT.

V is TRBV7-9 and J is TRBJ2-7, with 11 bases lining up with TRBD2. Germline trimming cut 5 bases from V and 0 bases from J; bases unmatched to any gene: 3. The CDR3 loop spans 15 amino acids. Germline V CDR1 and CDR2: SEHNR, FQNEAQ (reference sequence). The CDR3 DNA follows: TGTGCCAGCAGCCAGGGACTAGCGGTCTCCTACGAGCAGTACTTC. It is translated as CASSQGLAVSYEQYF. The full variable domain, in which reference TRBV7-9 and TRBJ2-7 provide the parts outside the CDR3, is DTGVSQNPRHKITKRGQNVTFRCDPISEHNRLYWYRQTLGQGPEFLTYFQNEAQLEKSRLLSDRFSAERPKGSFSTLEIQRTEQGDSAMYLCASSQGLAVSYEQYFGPGTRLTVT.

This chain joins TRBV4-3 and TRBJ2-7, with 11 positions matching TRBD2. The germline gives CDR1 LGHNA, CDR2 YSLEER. The CDR3 is 16 residues long. Germline trimming cut 4 bases from V and 5 bases from J; bases unmatched to any gene: 10. CDR3 bases: TGCGCCAGCAGCCTCTCGACTAGCGGGATCATGGACGAGCAGTACTTC. Protein sequence: CASSLSTSGIMDEQYF.

CDR3 sequence (DNA): TGTGCCAGCAGACGGACTAGTATGGAGACCCAGTACTTC. This encodes CASRRTSMETQYF. The gene calls are TRBV6-5 and TRBJ2-5; 7 nucleotides agree with TRBD2. Germline V gene sequence: CDR1 MNHEY, CDR2 SVGAGI. This CDR3 has 13 residues. The V and J ends lost 6 bases and 5 bases, in that order; junction bases with no gene match: 6.

This chain uses TRBV7-9 with TRBJ2-1; 13 nucleotides match TRBD2. Losses at the gene ends were 5 bases for V and 2 bases for J; bases not matched to a gene: 3. This CDR3 comprises 16 residues. CDR1 is SEHNR and CDR2 is FQNEAQ in the germline V gene (reference sequence). CDR3 bases: TGTGCCAGCAGCCCGGGACTAGCGGGGCCCTACAATGAGCAGTTCTTC. This codes for CASSPGLAGPYNEQFF.

The V gene is TRBV4-3, the J gene TRBJ2-7; 9 nucleotides match TRBD2. Trimming at V came to 0 bases and at J to 2 bases, leaving 11 bases not matched to a gene. Germline lookup yields CDR1 LGHNA and CDR2 YSLEER. The CDR3 totals 18 residues. CDR3 nucleotides: TGCGCCAGCAGCCAAGATCGGGGAGGACTAGCGTTAACCTACGAGCAGTACTTC. Amino acid sequence: CASSQDRGGLALTYEQYF.